The 5 T cell receptor beta chains reported below all come from one sample, sequenced in a study of cytomegalovirus exposure and HLA in healthy donors (dated by TCRdb to about 2017). Receptors were amplified or captured by the immunoSEQ multiplex PCR assay. For the multiplex PCR, a mixture combining 60 forward primers for TCR Vbeta segments and 13 reverse primers for TCR Jbeta segments was used. This is the immuneACCESS table as TCRdb keeps it, with only in-frame sequences that have V and J called. A part of the clones is gone; compared with another copy, unresolved V genes explain less than half, and the rest is unexplained. The sample data list 130,000 to 150,000 clones, and 73% of these were observed just once. Of the sample, 14% is held by the ten largest clones. What was sequenced was PBMCs. These receptors all come from a human donor in good health.

The chain couples TRBV9 to TRBJ2-1, with D possibly being TRBD2 (6 bases). This CDR3 comprises 15 residues. Germline V gene lookup returns CDR1 SGDLS and CDR2 YYNGEE. Trimming cost V 0 bases and J 8 bases, with 15 bases left between them. The DNA of the CDR3 is TGTGCCAGCAGCGTAGAGGAGGGAGGCTTGGATGAGCAGTTCTTC. This sequence encodes CASSVEEGGLDEQFF.

There are a few counts of this clone. V and J are TRBV19 and TRBJ1-5; 9 bases map to TRBD1. CDR1 LNHDA and CDR2 SQIVND come from the germline V gene (reference sequence). After removal of 5 bases from V and 6 bases from J, the junction contained 8 bases not matched to a gene. The CDR3 is 15 residues long. CDR3 sequence: CASSPGQGGGQPQHF. CDR3 DNA sequence: TGTGCCAGTAGTCCGGGACAGGGTGGTGGTCAGCCCCAGCATTTT.

The gene calls are TRBV5-8 and TRBJ2-1; tentatively, D is TRBD1 (5 bases). CDR3 length equals 14 residues. CDR1 and CDR2 from the germline V gene are SGHTS and YDEGEE. Trimming cost V 0 bases and J 5 bases, with 9 bases left between them. The chain's CDR3 is CASSLEGNNNEQFF. The CDR3 bases are TGTGCCAGCAGCTTGGAGGGGAATAACAATGAGCAGTTCTTC.

This clone has a handful of counts. The chain employs TRBV7-9 and TRBJ2-5; D is undetermined. This CDR3 contains 14 residues. Germline CDR1 is SEHNR and CDR2 is FQNEAQ (reference sequence). V was shortened by 1 base and J by 3 bases, with 9 bases between the two germline ends. As DNA, the CDR3 is TGTGCCAGCAGCTTAGTGGTCAGAAAAGAGACCCAGTACTTC. Amino acid sequence: CASSLVVRKETQYF.

The chain employs TRBV6-6 and TRBJ2-5; a weak D match, TRBD2 (5 bases). The CDR3 spans 13 residues. Germline CDR1 is MNHNY and CDR2 is SVGAGI (reference sequence). V gave up 7 bases and J gave up 11 bases, with 20 bases separating them. The CDR3 DNA sequence: TGTGCCAGCATCAAAACGGGTGGTTGGGAGCAGTACTTC. Translated: CASIKTGGWEQYF.